This T cell receptor beta chain was obtained from a study of identical twins. Template switching added a universal primer binding site, and final cDNA carried unique molecular identifiers. TCRdb used MiXCR to reprocess the 5' RACE reads, holding one entry per CDR3 protein. Of 1.5 million to 2 million distinct CDR3 sequences detected, less than 35% appear once; the ten largest clones hold 0.25% to 0.3%. Study-level points and caveats: Cross-sectional statistical analysis was relied on for the conclusions, without the same donors being followed. Twin-shared out-of-frame alpha sequences were enriched for low generation probability.

Worth noting for this clonotype: Its cognate antigen is unknown.

The CDR3 covers 11 residues. V lost 0 bases and J 7 bases, leaving 6 bases between the germline ends. The germline CDR1 and CDR2 sequences are SQVTM and ANQGSEA. The clonotype originates from a newborn girl in good health. Material: cord blood. The J gene is TRBJ2-5, the V gene TRBV29-1; D ambiguous. The CDR3 here is CSVEDYGTQYF. The CDR3 coding sequence is TGCAGCGTTGAAGATTATGGGACCCAGTACTTC.